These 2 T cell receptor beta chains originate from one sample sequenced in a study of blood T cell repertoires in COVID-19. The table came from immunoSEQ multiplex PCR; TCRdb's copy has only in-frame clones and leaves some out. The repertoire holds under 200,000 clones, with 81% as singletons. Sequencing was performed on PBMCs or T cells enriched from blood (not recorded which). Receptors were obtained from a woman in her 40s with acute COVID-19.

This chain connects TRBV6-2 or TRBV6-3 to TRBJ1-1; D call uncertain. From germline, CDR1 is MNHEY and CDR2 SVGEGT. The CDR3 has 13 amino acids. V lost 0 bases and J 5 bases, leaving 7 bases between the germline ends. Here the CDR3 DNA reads TGTGCCAGCAGTTACTCTCGGGAAACTGAAGCTTTCTTT. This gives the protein CASSYSRETEAFF.

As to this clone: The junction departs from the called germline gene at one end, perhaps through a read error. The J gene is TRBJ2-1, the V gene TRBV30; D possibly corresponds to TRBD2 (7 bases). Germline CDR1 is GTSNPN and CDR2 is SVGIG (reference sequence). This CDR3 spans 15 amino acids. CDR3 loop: CAWSRGARGGNEQFF. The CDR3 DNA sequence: TGTGCCTGGAGTCGGGGGGCAAGGGGTGGGAATGAGCAATTCTTC.